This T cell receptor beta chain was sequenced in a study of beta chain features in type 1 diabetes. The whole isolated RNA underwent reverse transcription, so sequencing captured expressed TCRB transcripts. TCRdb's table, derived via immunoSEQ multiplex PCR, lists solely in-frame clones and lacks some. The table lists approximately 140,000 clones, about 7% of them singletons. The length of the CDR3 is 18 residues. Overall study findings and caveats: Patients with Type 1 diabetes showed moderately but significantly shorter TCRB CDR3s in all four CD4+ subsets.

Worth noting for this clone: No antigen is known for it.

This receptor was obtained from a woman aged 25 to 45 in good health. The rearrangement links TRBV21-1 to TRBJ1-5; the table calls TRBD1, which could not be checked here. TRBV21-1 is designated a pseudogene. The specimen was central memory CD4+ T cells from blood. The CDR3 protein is CANSRQGFLVRSNQPQHF. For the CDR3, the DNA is TGTGCCAACTCCCGACAGGGATTTTTGGTTCGGAGCAATCAGCCCCAGCATTTT.